The source of this TCR beta chain is a study of cytomegalovirus exposure and HLA in healthy donors. Study findings and constraints: TCR beta chain V- and J-gene trimming was linked, in a later analysis, to a missense variant in DCLRE1C. Many donors carried some public TCRs, although rarity characterized most TCR sequences. Earlier findings revealed that most TCR beta V segments proved productive either about 87% or about 30% of the time. Common viral pathogens seemed, in a later analysis, to connect with several of the most significant clusters.

On this clone itself: The antigen remains unidentified. Compared with germline, one end of the junction differs, possibly owing to a read error.

Germline CDR1 is SEHNR and CDR2 is FQNEAQ (reference sequence). The CDR3 covers 15 residues. It was with 60 Vbeta and 13 Jbeta primers that the PCR ran. Here immunoSEQ multiplex PCR was the method, and the copy in TCRdb shows in-frame clones only, minus some. The data contain about 120,000 clones, about 79% of them singletons. The rearrangement uses TRBV7-9 and TRBJ1-2; 9 bases line up with TRBD1. The TCR was taken from a woman aged 45-60 years in good health and CMV-seronegative. Sequenced input: PBMCs. The DNA for the CDR3 is TGTTCCAGCAGCTTCGGACAGGGGTTTGACTATGGCTACACCTTC. Its translation: CSSSFGQGFDYGYTF.